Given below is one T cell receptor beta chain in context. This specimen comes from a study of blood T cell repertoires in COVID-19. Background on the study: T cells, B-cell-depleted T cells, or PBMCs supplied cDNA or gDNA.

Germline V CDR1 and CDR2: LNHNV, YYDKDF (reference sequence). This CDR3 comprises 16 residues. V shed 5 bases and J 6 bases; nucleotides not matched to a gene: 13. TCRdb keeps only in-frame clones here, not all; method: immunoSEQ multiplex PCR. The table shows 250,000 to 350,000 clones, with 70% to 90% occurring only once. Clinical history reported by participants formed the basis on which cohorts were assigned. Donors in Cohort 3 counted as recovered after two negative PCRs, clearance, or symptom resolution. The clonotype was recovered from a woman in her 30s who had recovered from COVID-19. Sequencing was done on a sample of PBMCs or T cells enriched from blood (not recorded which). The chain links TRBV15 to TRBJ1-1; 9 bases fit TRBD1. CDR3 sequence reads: CATSSGTGPKSAEAFF. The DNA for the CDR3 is TGTGCCACCAGCTCCGGGACAGGGCCTAAGAGCGCTGAAGCTTTCTTT.